This T cell receptor beta chain appears in the sequencing data of a study of CD8 T cells in ankylosing spondylitis. V was trimmed by 0 bases and J by 2 bases, leaving 10 bases between them. The germline CDR1 and CDR2 sequences are DFQATT and SNEGSKA (reference sequence). The CDR3 loop spans 14 amino acids. A single record per CDR3 protein comes from TCRdb applying MiXCR to the 5' RACE reads. The sample shows 250,000 to 300,000 distinct CDR3 sequences, over 15% of them seen only once. This clonotype was detected only a few times. Its target is unknown. Findings and caveats of the study: Disease-linked clones proved CD8+ and comparatively uncommon in peripheral blood.

Material: blood, either unsorted or a sorted T cell fraction (not recorded which). V and J are TRBV20-1 and TRBJ1-2; TRBD1 might be the D (6 bases). This TCR was recovered from a male donor with ankylosing spondylitis or in good health (not recorded which). CDR3 sequence reads: CSAREDTGNYGYTF. The CDR3 nucleotides read TGCAGTGCTAGAGAGGATACAGGGAACTATGGCTACACCTTC.